This entry lists 12 T cell receptor beta chains sequenced from one sample in a study of OX40 agonist ivuxolimab in advanced cancers. Generated by immunoSEQ multiplex PCR, the TCRdb table keeps only in-frame clones and is missing some. The data show some 86,000 clones, around 85% seen once. The material sequenced was CD4+ or CD8+ T cells sorted from blood, taken in a trial of the OX40 agonist ivuxolimab. Receptors were obtained from an adult with an advanced solid tumor such as melanoma, head and neck, liver or kidney cancer.

The chain employs TRBV7-2 and TRBJ2-5, with a weak D call TRBD1 (5 bases). Trimming cost V 1 base and J 7 bases, with 13 bases left between them. The CDR3 length is 14 residues. CDR1 and CDR2 (germline): SGHTA, FQGNSA. CDR3 DNA: TGTGCCAGCAGCTTAGGAGTGAGGCAGGGGACCCAGTACTTC. Its protein is CASSLGVRQGTQYF.

The chain combines TRBV19 with TRBJ2-1; 7 bases map to TRBD1. Unmatched junction bases numbered 7, after V lost 8 bases and J lost 0 bases. The CDR3 has 15 amino acids. CDR1 and CDR2 from the germline V gene are LNHDA and SQIVND (reference sequence). In DNA form, the CDR3 reads TGTGCCAGTGCTTATACAGGGGACTCCTACAATGAGCAGTTCTTC. Its protein product is CASAYTGDSYNEQFF.

The chain combines TRBV5-4 with TRBJ2-7; D is possibly TRBD2 (6 bases). CDR3 length equals 14 residues. Trimming removed 0 bases at V and 7 bases at J, with 14 bases between. Germline V gives CDR1 SGHNT, CDR2 YYREEE (reference sequence). The CDR3 reads CASSLGGSGGEQYF. Here the CDR3 DNA reads TGTGCCAGCAGCTTGGGGGGCTCCGGAGGGGAGCAGTACTTC.

V and J are TRBV10-3 and TRBJ2-1, with D possibly matching TRBD2 (5 bases). V shed 3 bases and J shed 6 bases, with 12 bases lying between them. This CDR3 contains 14 residues. CDR1 and CDR2 (germline): ENHRY, SYGVKD. CDR3 nucleotides: TGTGCCATCAGTGAAGCGGTCCCTAGCAATGAGCAGTTCTTC. It translates to CAISEAVPSNEQFF.

The chain employs TRBV28 and TRBJ2-5; D gene uncertain. The closer fit of TRBJ2-7 to the DNA end suggests the J call may be wrong. The CDR3 sequence is 13 residues long. Germline-derived CDR1 and CDR2 are MDHEN and SYDVKM. The CDR3 nucleotides are TGTGCCAGCAAACGAGGCGGAACCTACGAGCAGTACTTC. Residues: CASKRGGTYEQYF.

The gene calls are TRBV5-6 and TRBJ1-5; tentatively, D is TRBD1 (6 bases). The V end was cut by 0 bases, the J end by 4 bases, with 8 bases between. The germline V gene encodes CDR1 SGHDT and CDR2 YYEEEE. This CDR3 region has 14 residues. The CDR3 reads CASSLAGQNQPQHF. The CDR3 region has the DNA TGTGCCAGCAGCTTGGCCGGACAGAATCAGCCCCAGCATTTT.

Only a few counts were recorded for this clone. The chain uses TRBV6-4 and TRBJ1-5; TRBD1 might be the D (5 bases). CDR3 length: 13 amino acids. Germline CDR1 MRHNA, CDR2 SNTAGT. V gave up 3 bases and J gave up 9 bases, with 12 bases separating them. DNA for the CDR3: TGTGCCAGCAGTGAGGGCGTCGGGGGGCCCCAGCATTTT. Translation: CASSEGVGGPQHF.

The rearrangement joins TRBV19 to TRBJ1-3; a weak D match, TRBD1 (6 bases). The CDR3 consists of 15 residues. CDR1 and CDR2 from the germline V gene are LNHDA and SQIVND (reference sequence). Trimming removed 4 bases at V and 0 bases at J, with 10 bases between. CDR3 in amino acids: CASSTRTASGNTIYF. The CDR3 nucleotides read TGTGCCAGTAGTACGCGGACAGCCTCTGGAAACACCATATATTTT.

This clone was counted a single time. The chain employs TRBV30 and TRBJ2-5; either TRBD1 or TRBD2 may supply D (5 bases each). Germline assignment: CDR1 GTSNPN and CDR2 SVGIG (reference sequence). Trimming cost V 7 bases and J 3 bases, with 15 bases left between them. The CDR3 spans 13 residues. CDR3 sequence: CASSGTPKETQYF. As DNA, the CDR3 is TGTGCCTCCTCCGGGACGCCGAAAGAGACCCAGTACTTC.

The J gene is TRBJ2-7, the V gene TRBV9, with D unresolved. Between the trimmed V and J ends, which lost 6 bases and 3 bases, there was a span of 16 bases. This CDR3 region has 14 residues. Germline CDR1 is SGDLS and CDR2 is YYNGEE. This chain's CDR3 is CASNPPPLNYEQYF. The DNA for the CDR3 is TGTGCCAGCAATCCGCCCCCGCTTAACTACGAGCAGTACTTC. The full variable domain, its missing parts supplied by reference TRBV9 and TRBJ2-7, is DSGVTQTPKHLITATGQRVTLRCSPRSGDLSVYWYQQSLDQGLQFLIQYYNGEERAKGNILERFSAQQFPDLHSELNLSSLELGDSALYFCASNPPPLNYEQYFGPGTRLTVT.

The table lists this clone with a few counts. The CDR3 loop is CASSPSGDRQSNQPQHF. For the CDR3, the DNA is TGTGCCAGCAGTCCCTCAGGGGATCGGCAAAGCAATCAGCCCCAGCATTTT. The chain uses TRBV28 and TRBJ1-5, with D perhaps TRBD1 (6 bases). This CDR3 is 17 amino acids long. V gave up 5 bases and J gave up 1 base, with 18 bases separating them. CDR1 and CDR2 from the germline V gene are MDHEN and SYDVKM.

This clone was seen a handful of times. V is TRBV28 and J is TRBJ1-2, with 7 bases fitting TRBD1. The germline gives CDR1 MDHEN, CDR2 SYDVKM. With V trimmed by 5 bases and J by 8 bases, 5 bases remained unmatched. CDR3 length: 12 amino acids. CDR3 sequence: CASSGTVLGYTF. As DNA, the CDR3 is TGTGCCAGCAGTGGGACAGTCTTAGGCTACACCTTC.